The next 2 T cell receptor beta chains were all read from a single sample in a study of blood T cell repertoires in COVID-19. The method was immunoSEQ multiplex PCR; TCRdb's version includes in-frame clones alone and lacks a portion of them. The sample contains roughly 190,000 clones, roughly four fifths of which appear only once. Sequenced sample: peripheral blood. Receptor source: a middle-aged woman with acute or convalescent COVID-19.

This chain links TRBV7-8 with TRBJ1-1; the match to TRBD1 covers 7 bases. From germline, CDR1 is SGHVS and CDR2 FQNEAQ. Losses at the gene ends were 5 bases for V and 10 bases for J; bases not matched to a gene: 10. The CDR3 runs to 13 residues. As DNA, the CDR3 is TGTGCCAGCAGCGCGACAGGGACCTTGGGAGCTTTCTTT. Its protein product is CASSATGTLGAFF.

This sequence joins TRBV6-5 and TRBJ2-5; 8 bases are a match to TRBD1. V was pared by 4 bases and J by 5 bases, with 12 bases of the junction left unmatched. This CDR3 is 16 amino acids long. Germline CDR1 is MNHEY and CDR2 is SVGAGI. The CDR3 region is CASSLVDRGPRETQYF. Written as DNA, the CDR3 is TGTGCCAGCAGTTTAGTCGACAGGGGACCGCGTGAGACCCAGTACTTC.